This T cell receptor beta chain derives from a study of CD8+CD57+ T cells in acquired aplastic anemia (dated by TCRdb to 2017 to 2018). Study-wide context: A mean of around 3.2 ug of DNA, ranging from roughly 0.2 to 27.4 ug, was extracted from sorted CD4+ and CD8+ cells. A CD8+CD57+ expansion meant a frequency higher than the mean frequency seen in healthy subjects.

Regarding this clonotype: The antigen it binds to is not known. Base-call qualities are not available, and no considerably larger clone is one nucleotide away.

What the work shows at the level of the full study, not this receptor alone: About 30 CD8+ CDR3 sequences were found in both patients and controls but appeared to be highly expressed in patients and within the immunodominant clones of the patients. CD8+ Simpson's diversity did not differ significantly between patients and healthy controls (P=0.060).

Expansion of CD8+CD57+ cells had been shown by flow cytometry in the patients chosen for sequencing. Every patient had a diagnosis of severe acquired aplastic anemia based on International Study of Aplastic Anemia and Agranulocytosis and Camitta criteria. Patients had received no therapy at the time of blood sampling. The study deep-sequenced TCR repertoires of sorted CD4+ and CD8+ blood T cells from severe aplastic anemia patients and healthy subjects. Patients were enrolled in the USA under clinicaltrials.gov protocols 00001620, 01623167, 00001397, 00071045, 00081523 and 00961064. Ficoll-Paque density gradient centrifugation was used to isolate peripheral blood mononuclear cells. Before DNA was extracted, CD4+ and CD8+ T cells were sorted using either FACS or magnetic beads. Genomic DNA served as template for TCR beta VDJ combination and CDR3 sequence profiling. An Illumina HiSeq 2000 was the platform used for TCR repertoire sequencing. The paper's processing steps were these. Repertoires were assessed using TRBV/TRBJ rearrangement plots, CDR3 size and DJ length profiles, and Simpson's diversity index. The most abundant DNA sequence in the deep sequencing data was defined as the immunodominant clone. CDR3 amino acid sequences were checked for sharing between subjects and were compared against published repertoires and the VDJdb database. The public reads were reanalyzed by TCRdb: fastp trimming at Q25, MiXCR alignment, in-frame beta chains only. Rows are unified per CDR3 protein, each entry keeping the most common DNA and genes. These V and J calls are TCRdb output, not the study's own analysis. This sample is represented by 270,000 or so distinct CDR3 sequences; approximately 80% of them were singletons. The top ten clones comprise approximately 40% of the sample.

Including the terminal cysteine and phenylalanine, the CDR3 comprises 16 residues. Only CDR3 DNA remains: 48 bases, in frame from the first base. V loses 3 bases, J loses 8 bases, and the germline ends lie 20 bases apart. CDR1 SGHTA and CDR2 FQGNSA are derived from the germline V gene. Sequenced: sorted CD4+, CD8+, or CD8+CD57+ T cells (not recorded which) from PBMCs. This clonotype was sampled from a human donor with aplastic anemia. The V gene is TRBV7-2 and the J gene is TRBJ2-1, with the D call perhaps TRBD1 or TRBD2, as 6 bases match in each case. The encoded CDR3 is CASSLGGGAGQDEQFF. The nucleotide sequence reads TGTGCCAGCAGCTTGGGGGGCGGCGCCGGTCAGGATGAGCAGTTCTTC.